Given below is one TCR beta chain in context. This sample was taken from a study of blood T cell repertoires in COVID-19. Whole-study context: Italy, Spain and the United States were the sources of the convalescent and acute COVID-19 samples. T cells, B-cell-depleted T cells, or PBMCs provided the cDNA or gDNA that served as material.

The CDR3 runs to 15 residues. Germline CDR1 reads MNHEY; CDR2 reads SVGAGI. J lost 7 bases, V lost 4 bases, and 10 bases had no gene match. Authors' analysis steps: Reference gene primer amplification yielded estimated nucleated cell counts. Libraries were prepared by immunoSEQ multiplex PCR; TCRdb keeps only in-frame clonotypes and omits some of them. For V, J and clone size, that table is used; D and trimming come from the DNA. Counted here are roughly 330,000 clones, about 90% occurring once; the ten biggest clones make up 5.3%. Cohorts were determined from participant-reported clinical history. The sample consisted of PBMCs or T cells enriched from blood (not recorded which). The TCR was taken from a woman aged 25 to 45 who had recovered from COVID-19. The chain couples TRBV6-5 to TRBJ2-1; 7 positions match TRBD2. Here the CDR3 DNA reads TGTGCCAGCAGTTCCGGGCTAGCGGTTTTAAATGAGCAGTTCTTC. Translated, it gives CASSSGLAVLNEQFF.